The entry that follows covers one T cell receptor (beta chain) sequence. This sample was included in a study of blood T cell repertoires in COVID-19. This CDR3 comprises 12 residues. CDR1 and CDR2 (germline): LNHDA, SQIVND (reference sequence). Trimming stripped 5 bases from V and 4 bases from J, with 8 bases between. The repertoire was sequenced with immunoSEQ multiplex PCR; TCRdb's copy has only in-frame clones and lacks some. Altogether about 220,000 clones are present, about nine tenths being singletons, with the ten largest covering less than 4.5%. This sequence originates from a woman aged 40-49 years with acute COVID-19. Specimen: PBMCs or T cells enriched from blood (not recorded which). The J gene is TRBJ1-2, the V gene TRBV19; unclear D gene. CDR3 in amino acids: CASSEDPYGYTF. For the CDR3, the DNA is TGTGCCAGTAGTGAGGATCCCTATGGCTACACCTTC.